The 23 T cell receptor beta chains below come from one sample, sequenced in a study of blood T cell repertoires in COVID-19. This table comes from immunoSEQ multiplex PCR, and its TCRdb copy is limited to in-frame clones, with some not included. The repertoire holds tens of thousands of clones, with more than 75% as singletons. The sequenced sample consisted of peripheral blood. These receptors were taken from a woman older than 75 with acute or convalescent COVID-19.

The chain joins TRBV20-1 to TRBJ2-5, with D possibly being TRBD1 (6 bases). Per germline, CDR1 DFQATT and CDR2 SNEGSKA (reference sequence). V lost 3 bases, J lost 8 bases, and 10 bases lay in between. This CDR3 spans 11 amino acids. CDR3 amino acids: CSASSRGTQYF. For the CDR3, the DNA is TGCAGTGCTAGTAGCAGGGGAACCCAGTACTTC.

The V and J genes are TRBV27 and TRBJ2-2; no firm D call. The V gene's germline CDR1 is MNHEY and CDR2 SMNVEV (reference sequence). The CDR3 consists of 16 residues. Trimming took off 6 bases at V and 1 base at J, with 15 bases between the two ends. This CDR3 is CASSQPTRRNTGELFF. CDR3 in DNA: TGTGCCAGCAGCCAACCTACCCGAAGGAACACCGGGGAGCTGTTTTTT.

V gene TRBV6-6 combines with J gene TRBJ1-5; a possible D gene is TRBD1 (5 bases). This CDR3 comprises 18 residues. Trimming cost V 5 bases and J 4 bases, with 24 bases left between them. CDR1 MNHNY and CDR2 SVGAGI come from the germline V gene (reference sequence). CDR3 residues: CASSPLGRAGKGNQPQHF. The DNA for the CDR3 is TGTGCCAGCAGTCCTCTTGGAAGGGCGGGAAAGGGGAATCAGCCCCAGCATTTT.

Remarks on this clone: Additional DNA sequences in this sample encode the identical CDR3. The chain uses TRBV27 and TRBJ1-1; D possibly corresponds to TRBD1 (6 bases). The germline V gene has CDR1 MNHEY and CDR2 SMNVEV (reference sequence). The CDR3 extends over 14 amino acids. Trimming shortened V by 0 bases and J by 1 base, and 6 bases separated the two germline ends. The CDR3 region has the DNA TGTGCCAGCAGTTTATCCAGGGGGAACACTGAAGCTTTCTTT. Translation gives CASSLSRGNTEAFF.

The sample holds a few counts of this clone. The chain has TRBV12-5 and TRBJ2-2; D uncertain. CDR1 and CDR2 (germline): LGHNT, FRNRAP. Trimming removed 0 bases at V and 7 bases at J, with 9 bases between. The CDR3 covers 14 residues. The CDR3 spells CASGLVQNNGELFF. CDR3 coding DNA: TGTGCTAGTGGTTTGGTACAAAATAACGGGGAGCTGTTTTTT.

The chain is built from TRBV28 and TRBJ1-1, with D tentatively TRBD1 (6 bases). Per the germline V gene, CDR1 is MDHEN and CDR2 is SYDVKM. Between the trimmed V and J ends, which lost 6 bases and 2 bases, there was a span of 28 bases. The CDR3 contains 19 residues. In DNA, the CDR3 is TGTGCCAGCAGCAATTCCAATGTGGGGGGGCCGGAATTTAACACTGAAGCTTTCTTT. It translates to CASSNSNVGGPEFNTEAFF.

This chain links TRBV12-5 with TRBJ1-1, with a weak D call TRBD1 (5 bases). Germline CDR1 is LGHNT and CDR2 is FRNRAP. The V and J ends lost 0 bases and 5 bases respectively, with 7 bases between them. The CDR3 consists of 13 residues. The CDR3 region has the DNA TGTGCTAGTGGTTTGGTAAGGGGAACTGAAGCTTTCTTT. Its protein product is CASGLVRGTEAFF.

The sample holds a few counts of this clone. The chain links TRBV28 to TRBJ2-3, with no clear D. This CDR3 has 12 amino acids. The V gene's germline CDR1 is MDHEN and CDR2 SYDVKM. Between the trimmed V and J ends, which lost 4 bases and 2 bases, there was a span of 4 bases. The CDR3 DNA reads TGTGCCAGCAGTTCTACCACAGATACGCAGTATTTT. The encoded protein is CASSSTTDTQYF. The variable domain in full, with the rest retrieved from reference TRBV28 and TRBJ2-3, is DVKVTQSSRYLVKRTGEKVFLECVQDMDHENMFWYRQDPGLGLRLIYFSYDVKMKEKGDIPEGYSVSREKKERFSLILESASTNQTSMYLCASSSTTDTQYFGPGTRLTVL.

This clone was counted between two and nine times. The chain employs TRBV7-9 and TRBJ1-5; TRBD1 agrees at 7 bases. This CDR3 spans 15 amino acids. The ends lost 4 bases at V and 9 bases at J; junction bases unmatched: 12. Germline V lookup: CDR1 SEHNR, CDR2 FQNEAQ (reference sequence). The CDR3 sequence is CASSSGDSPLRPQHF. The CDR3 DNA reads as TGTGCCAGCAGCTCGGGGGACAGCCCCCTTAGGCCCCAGCATTTT.

The chain has TRBV25-1 and TRBJ2-5, with TRBD1 identical over 7 bases. The J segment lost 7 bases and the V segment lost 4 bases, leaving 6 bases of the junction unmatched. The CDR3 contains 13 residues. Germline loops: CDR1 MGHDK, CDR2 SYGVNS. CDR3 loop: CASSGDRRGTQYF. The CDR3, as DNA: TGTGCCAGCAGTGGGGACAGACGAGGGACCCAGTACTTC.

The V gene is TRBV27, the J gene TRBJ1-2, with TRBD1 as a possible D gene (5 bases). This CDR3 has 12 amino acids. V gave up 3 bases and J gave up 8 bases, with 10 bases separating them. Looked up from germline, CDR1 is MNHEY and CDR2 is SMNVEV (reference sequence). CDR3 residues: CASSLSGGGYTF. The CDR3 DNA is TGTGCCAGCAGTTTGAGTGGGGGGGGCTACACCTTC.

V usage is TRBV11-2 and J usage is TRBJ2-3; possibly TRBD2 for D (6 bases). This CDR3 region has 15 residues. V was clipped by 1 base and J by 10 bases, with 18 bases between them. Germline V gene data show CDR1 as SGHAT and CDR2 as FQNNGV. This CDR3 is CASSLVGTSGSAQYF. CDR3 DNA: TGTGCCAGCAGCTTAGTAGGGACTTCCGGTTCTGCGCAGTATTTT.

The chain uses TRBV5-6 and TRBJ1-4, with a possible D match to TRBD1 (6 bases). This CDR3 comprises 15 residues. CDR1 and CDR2 (germline): SGHDT, YYEEEE. Between the trimmed V and J ends, which lost 4 bases and 7 bases, there was a span of 17 bases. For the CDR3, the DNA is TGTGCCAGCAGCACACAGGGAGTTGGGGGTGAAAAACTGTTTTTT. Translated: CASSTQGVGGEKLFF. Using reference TRBV5-6 and TRBJ1-4 for the parts outside the CDR3, the full variable domain is DAGVTQSPTHLIKTRGQQVTLRCSPKSGHDTVSWYQQALGQGPQFIFQYYEEEERQRGNFPDRFSGHQFPNYSSELNVNALLLGDSALYLCASSTQGVGGEKLFFGSGTQLSVL.

This sequence joins TRBV18 and TRBJ1-1; no firm D call. Between the trimmed V and J ends, which lost 2 bases and 4 bases, there was a span of 8 bases. CDR1 and CDR2 (germline): KGHSH, LQKENI. The CDR3 has 13 residues. The CDR3 protein is CASSPFTGTEAFF. In DNA, the CDR3 is TGTGCCAGCTCACCATTCACCGGCACTGAAGCTTTCTTT.

The V and J genes are TRBV6-1 and TRBJ1-5; 9 nucleotides line up with TRBD1. Germline V gene lookup returns CDR1 MNHNS and CDR2 SASEGT. Germline trimming cut 4 bases from V and 2 bases from J; bases unmatched to any gene: 12. The CDR3 loop spans 18 amino acids. CDR3 nucleotide sequence: TGTGCCAGCAGTGCTCCGGGGACAGGGAAAGTTGGCAATCAGCCCCAGCATTTT. Translated, it gives CASSAPGTGKVGNQPQHF.

The genes are TRBV10-2 and TRBJ2-7; D not resolved. The CDR3 runs 16 residues. Germline V gene lookup returns CDR1 WSHSY and CDR2 SAAADI. With 6 bases removed from V and 6 bases from J, the gap between germline ends came to 24 bases. CDR3 protein: CASSRPLGLSLSEQYF. CDR3 bases: TGCGCCAGCAGCCGCCCCCTGGGCCTGTCGCTATCCGAGCAGTACTTC.

The rearrangement joins TRBV10-3 to TRBJ1-1, with D possibly TRBD1 on 5 matching bases. This CDR3 spans 14 amino acids. Germline loops: CDR1 ENHRY, CDR2 SYGVKD. The V and J ends lost 3 bases and 1 base respectively, with 9 bases between them. CDR3 sequence reads: CAISDAGKNTEAFF. The DNA for the CDR3 is TGTGCCATCAGTGACGCAGGGAAGAACACTGAAGCTTTCTTT.

This chain uses TRBV6-1 with TRBJ2-7; 9 bases line up with TRBD1. V dropped 1 base and J dropped 7; count of bases not matched to a gene: 8. Looked up from germline, CDR1 is MNHNS and CDR2 is SASEGT. The CDR3 is 15 amino acids. Here the CDR3 reads CASSEEGTGLREQYF. CDR3 sequence (DNA): TGTGCCAGCAGTGAAGAAGGGACAGGGTTGCGAGAGCAGTACTTC.

This clone was recorded only once. CDR3 DNA: TGTGCCACCAGTGGGGCAGGGGTCATCGATGAGCAGTTCTTC. It codes for CATSGAGVIDEQFF. V usage is TRBV24-1 and J usage is TRBJ2-1; tentatively, D is TRBD1 (6 bases). Germline values: CDR1 KGHDR, CDR2 SFDVKD. This CDR3 has 14 amino acids. The germline V and J ends were trimmed by 5 bases and 8 bases, with 15 bases remaining between them.

The V and J genes are TRBV6-1 and TRBJ2-7; 12 positions match TRBD1. CDR3 length: 16 amino acids. Germline CDR1 and CDR2: MNHNS and SASEGT. The ends lost 3 bases at V and 3 bases at J; junction bases unmatched: 6. CDR3 amino acids: CASSDAGDRGLYEQYF. The CDR3 bases are TGTGCCAGCAGTGATGCGGGGGACAGGGGGCTCTACGAGCAGTACTTC.

The chain employs TRBV28 and TRBJ2-7; 12 bases line up with TRBD1. The CDR3 is 15 amino acids. Germline CDR1 and CDR2: MDHEN and SYDVKM. V was pared by 5 bases and J by 5 bases, with 7 bases of the junction left unmatched. The CDR3 nucleotides read TGTGCCAGCAGTCAAACCGGGACAGGGGGCAACGAGCAGTACTTC. This sequence encodes CASSQTGTGGNEQYF. Based on the CDR3 plus reference TRBV28 and TRBJ2-7, the full variable domain is DVKVTQSSRYLVKRTGEKVFLECVQDMDHENMFWYRQDPGLGLRLIYFSYDVKMKEKGDIPEGYSVSREKKERFSLILESASTNQTSMYLCASSQTGTGGNEQYFGPGTRLTVT.

Only a few counts were recorded for this clone. J is TRBJ2-7 and V is TRBV27, with 8 positions matching TRBD1. V dropped 2 bases and J dropped 2; count of bases not matched to a gene: 11. Germline V gene lookup returns CDR1 MNHEY and CDR2 SMNVEV (reference sequence). This CDR3 contains 17 residues. CDR3 DNA sequence: TGTGCCAGCAGTTTAGACGGCAGGGGGCCCCTTACCTACGAGCAGTACTTC. Protein: CASSLDGRGPLTYEQYF.

The chain has TRBV2 and TRBJ1-2; D is unresolved. V was pared by 7 bases and J by 0 bases, with 12 bases between. Germline V gene data show CDR1 as SNHLY and CDR2 as FYNNEI. This CDR3 spans 14 amino acids. The CDR3 loop reads CASTELAANYGYTF. Written as DNA, the CDR3 is TGTGCCAGCACAGAACTAGCAGCTAACTATGGCTACACCTTC.